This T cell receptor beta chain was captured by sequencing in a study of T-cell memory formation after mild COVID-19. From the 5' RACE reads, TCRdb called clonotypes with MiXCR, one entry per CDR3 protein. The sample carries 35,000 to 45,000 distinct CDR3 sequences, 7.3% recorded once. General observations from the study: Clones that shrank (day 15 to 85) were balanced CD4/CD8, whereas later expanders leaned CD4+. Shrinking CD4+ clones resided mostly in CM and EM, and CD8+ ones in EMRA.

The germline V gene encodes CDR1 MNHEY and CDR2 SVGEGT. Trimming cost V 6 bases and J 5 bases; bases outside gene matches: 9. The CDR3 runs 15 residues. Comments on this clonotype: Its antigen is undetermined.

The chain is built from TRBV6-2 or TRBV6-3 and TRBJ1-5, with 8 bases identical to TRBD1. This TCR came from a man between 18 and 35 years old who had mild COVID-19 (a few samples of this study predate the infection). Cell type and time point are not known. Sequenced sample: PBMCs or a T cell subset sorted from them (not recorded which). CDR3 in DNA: TGTGCCAGCAGGTACGACAGGGGAGGCGATCAGCCCCAGCATTTT. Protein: CASRYDRGGDQPQHF.